The 14 T cell receptor beta chains listed next were all sequenced from one sample in a study of T cells in women clearing cervical HPV infection. The repertoire was sequenced with immunoSEQ multiplex PCR; TCRdb's copy has only in-frame clones and lacks some. This listing includes more than 45,000 clones. The specimen was blood buffy coat. All receptors come from a woman aged 18 to 75 with a cervical HPV16 infection that either progressed to CIN3+ or cleared (not recorded which).

On this clone itself: The read comes to an end 3 residues before the CDR3 does, leaving the germline J gene to fill in the end. The chain links TRBV7-9 to TRBJ1-1; the D is unclear. CDR1 SEHNR and CDR2 FQNEAQ come from the germline V gene (reference sequence). The CDR3 extends over 12 amino acids. This CDR3 is CASSPRLFGAFF. CDR3 DNA, as far as it was read: TGTGCCAGCAGCCCCCGGTTGTTCGGA.

Remarks on this clone: The DNA ends 3 residues before the CDR3 does, and the rest of the CDR3 is filled in from the germline J gene. The chain couples TRBV7-8 to TRBJ1-5; possible D gene TRBD1, 6 bases. V lost 1 base to trimming and J lost 0 bases, with 7 bases between them. This CDR3 has 15 amino acids. Germline V gene lookup returns CDR1 SGHVS and CDR2 FQNEAQ. CDR3 residues: CASSLDRVSNQPQHF. CDR3 DNA, as far as it was read: TGTGCCAGCAGCTTAGACAGGGTTAGCAATCAGCCC.

On this clone: The read gets to within 3 residues of the CDR3 end, and the germline J gene fills in the rest. This chain links TRBV10-2 with TRBJ2-1; 14 bases match TRBD2. The germline V gene has CDR1 WSHSY and CDR2 SAAADI. With 9 bases clipped from V and 5 bases from J, the junction kept 3 bases outside the gene matches. The CDR3 runs to 14 residues. The CDR3 protein is CASRLAGGNNEQFF. The CDR3 DNA, read in part, is TGCGCCAGTAGACTAGCGGGGGGGAACAATGAG.

On this clone: The read terminates 3 residues before the CDR3 end, so the remaining end is supplied by the germline J gene. The chain has TRBV4-1 and TRBJ1-4; 11 positions agree with TRBD1. V lost 6 bases, J lost 8 bases, and 14 bases stayed unmatched. The CDR3 has 17 residues. Germline V CDR1 and CDR2: MGHRA, YSYEKL. The part of the CDR3 DNA that was read is TGCGCCAGCAGACTGGGTCCCGGGACAGGGGGTACGGAAAAA. Translation gives CASRLGPGTGGTEK. The complete CDR3 reads CASRLGPGTGGTEKLFF.

Turning to this clone: The read ends 3 residues before the CDR3 terminus; that terminus is restored from the germline J gene. The chain combines TRBV7-2 with TRBJ1-2; D is unresolved. Germline lookup yields CDR1 SGHTA and CDR2 FQGNSA. The CDR3 is 14 residues long. The sequenced part of the CDR3 DNA is TGTGCCAGCAGCTTAGAGGTGACTTCGAGAGGC. Its protein is CASSLEVTSRG. The entire CDR3 sequence reads CASSLEVTSRGYTF.

Notes on this clone: Read data end 3 residues before the CDR3 end; the end is taken from the germline J gene. This sequence joins TRBV20-1 and TRBJ2-1; maybe TRBD2 (6 bases). The CDR3 consists of 13 residues. Trimming removed 4 bases from V and 5 bases from J, with 12 bases in between. CDR1 and CDR2 (germline): DFQATT, SNEGSKA (reference sequence). This CDR3 is CSATLIADNEQFF. CDR3 DNA, as far as it was read: TGCAGTGCTACCCTGATAGCGGACAATGAG.

As concerns this clone: The read ends 3 residues early relative to the CDR3; the germline J gene fills the gap. The chain joins TRBV6-1 to TRBJ2-1, with 9 bases aligning to TRBD1. CDR3 length: 19 residues. Unmatched junction bases numbered 12, after V lost 2 bases and J lost 1 base. Germline loops: CDR1 MNHNS, CDR2 SASEGT. Incomplete CDR3 DNA: TGTGCCAGCAGTGAATTGGGATATGGGGGGACAGGGTCCTACAATGAG. As protein: CASSELGYGGTGSYNE. The entire CDR3 protein is CASSELGYGGTGSYNEQFF.

As regards this clone: The read ends 3 residues early relative to the CDR3; the germline J gene fills the gap. The gene calls are TRBV18 and TRBJ1-1; TRBD1 agrees at 9 bases. CDR3 length: 14 residues. Germline V CDR1 and CDR2: KGHSH, LQKENI. V was clipped by 3 bases and J by 6 bases; unmatched bases: 5. Incomplete CDR3 DNA: TGTGCCAGCTCACCGGACAGGGGCTGGGCTGAA. Translation: CASSPDRGWAE. The CDR3 reads in full as CASSPDRGWAEAFF.

As for this clone: The read falls 3 residues short of the CDR3 end, and the missing part is taken from the germline J gene. The chain is built from TRBV28 and TRBJ2-1; D perhaps matches TRBD1 (6 bases). The V end lost 5 bases, the J end lost 1 base, and 18 bases lay between the germline ends. This CDR3 has 17 amino acids. In germline, CDR1 is MDHEN, CDR2 SYDVKM. CDR3 sequence reads: CASSPTTGLPSYNEQFF. The sequenced CDR3 bases are TGTGCCAGCAGTCCGACCACAGGGTTGCCGTCCTACAATGAG. The variable domain in full, completed from reference TRBV28 and TRBJ2-1, reads DVKVTQSSRYLVKRTGEKVFLECVQDMDHENMFWYRQDPGLGLRLIYFSYDVKMKEKGDIPEGYSVSREKKERFSLILESASTNQTSMYLCASSPTTGLPSYNEQFFGPGTRLTVL.

With regard to this clone: The read gets to within 3 residues of the CDR3 end, and the germline J gene fills in the rest. The genes are TRBV30 and TRBJ1-1, with a tentative D call TRBD1 (6 bases). V was cut by 5 bases and J by 5 bases, with 12 bases left in between. This CDR3 has 12 residues. CDR1 GTSNPN and CDR2 SVGIG come from the germline V gene (reference sequence). CDR3 in amino acids: CAWAPTGTEAFF. The covered CDR3 bases are TGTGCCTGGGCCCCGACAGGTACTGAA.

A note on this clone: Read coverage stops 3 residues before the CDR3 terminus; the germline J gene supplies the remainder. The rearrangement links TRBV5-6 to TRBJ2-1; D is perhaps TRBD1 (6 bases). The germline CDR1 and CDR2 sequences are SGHDT and YYEEEE. Trimming removed 4 bases at V and 6 bases at J, with 17 bases between. This CDR3 is built from 15 residues. The CDR3 sequence is CASSPGQLSSNEQFF. Partial CDR3 DNA: TGTGCCAGCAGCCCTGGACAGCTCTCTTCCAATGAG.

Notes on this clone: Read data end 3 residues before the CDR3 end; the end is taken from the germline J gene. V is TRBV7-3 and J is TRBJ2-7; perhaps TRBD1 as D (7 bases). The V gene's germline CDR1 is SGHTA and CDR2 FQGTGA. Trimming stripped 1 base from V and 3 bases from J, with 13 bases between. The CDR3 spans 15 residues. CDR3 amino acids: CASSLNRGGFYEQYF. CDR3 DNA, as far as it was read: TGTGCCAGCAGCTTAAACAGGGGAGGATTCTACGAG.

Worth noting for this clone: The read falls 3 residues short of the CDR3 end, and the missing part is taken from the germline J gene. The J gene is TRBJ2-5, the V gene TRBV5-1; D unclear. With 0 bases removed from V and 7 bases from J, the gap between germline ends came to 7 bases. There are 12 residues in the CDR3. Looked up from germline, CDR1 is SGHRS and CDR2 is YFSETQ. The sequenced part of the CDR3 DNA is TGCGCCAGCAGCTTGGGATCGGGGACC. This sequence encodes CASSLGSGT. From start to end, the CDR3 is CASSLGSGTQYF.

Notes on this clone: Read sequence stops 3 residues before the CDR3 end, and the germline J gene provides the missing end. This chain joins TRBV13 and TRBJ2-5; 8 bases align to TRBD2. The CDR3 contains 17 residues. Germline V gene data show CDR1 as PRHDT and CDR2 as FYEKMQ (reference sequence). V was pared by 2 bases and J by 0 bases, with 8 bases of the junction left unmatched. The CDR3 spells CASSLRLAGVNQETQYF. The DNA read from the CDR3 is TGTGCCAGCAGCTTAAGGCTAGCGGGCGTAAACCAAGAGACC.